This is a list of T cell receptor beta chains from one sample in a study of Ad26.COV2.S vaccination and SARS-CoV-2 variants. Sequenced by immunoSEQ multiplex PCR; TCRdb stores in-frame clones only, minus some. The sample lists approximately 150,000 clones; 80% to 90% were seen once. The sequencing used peripheral blood, collected after recovery from COVID-19. These receptors were taken from a human donor who had recovered from COVID-19. The CDR3 runs from the conserved cysteine through the conserved F or W. A D gene is named only where the DNA matches it firmly. Expanded clones are given a class, and other clones once, few, many or no size at all.

TRBV7-9	-	TRBJ1-5	-	TGTGCCAGCAGCTTCGAGGGGGTGGGTCAGCCCCAGCATTTT	CASSFEGVGQPQHF
TRBV19	-	TRBJ1-5	-	TGTGCCAGTAGTATAGTGCGGGGGTTAAGGGATCAGCCCCAGCATTTT	CASSIVRGLRDQPQHF
TRBV28	TRBD1	TRBJ1-2	many	TGTGCCAGCAGGATCCGGACAGGGGCTAACTATGGCTACACCTTC	CASRIRTGANYGYTF
TRBV3-1/TRBV3-2	-	TRBJ1-1	few	TGTGCCAGCAGCCAGGGCGGTGAAGCTTTCTTT	CASSQGGEAFF
TRBV4-1	TRBD1	TRBJ1-1	-	TGCGCCAGCAGCCAAGAGAAGGCCCGACAGGGTAGTGAAGCTTTCTTT	CASSQEKARQGSEAFF
TRBV4-3	-	TRBJ1-1	once	TGCGCCAGCAGCCAAGGGACAGATAACACTGAAGCTTTCTTT	CASSQGTDNTEAFF
TRBV5-1	TRBD1	TRBJ2-7	-	TGCGCCAGCAGCTTGGTTCAGGGGGTCGCCTACGAGCAGTACTTC	CASSLVQGVAYEQYF
TRBV28	-	TRBJ1-1	-	TGTGCCAGCAGTTTAGGACAGTACAGCACTGAAGCTTTCTTT	CASSLGQYSTEAFF
TRBV27	TRBD2	TRBJ2-2	-	TGTGCCAGCAGTCGCCGACTAGCGGGGGATACGAACACCGGGGAGCTGTTTTTT	CASSRRLAGDTNTGELFF
TRBV5-1	-	TRBJ2-1	-	TGCGCCAGCAGCTCCGCGGGGTACAATGAGCAGTTCTTC	CASSSAGYNEQFF